This T cell receptor (beta chain) derives from a study of untreated major depressive disorder. About this clone itself: The antigen remains undetermined.

CDR3 length: 14 residues. V gave up 6 bases and J gave up 1 base, with 12 bases separating them. Germline V lookup: CDR1 MDHEN, CDR2 SYDVKM. Patients had DSM-IV major depressive disorder with a Hamilton Depression score of at least 18. CD4+ T cells were isolated from thawed PBMCs by magnetic negative selection. Overall study results and limits: All top five TRBV05-01 clones per subject were private clones. CD4+ T cells from depressed patients used TRBV05-01 (Vbeta 5.1) more often than controls.

The table came from immunoSEQ multiplex PCR; TCRdb's copy has only in-frame clones and leaves some out. The sample holds fewer than 30,000 clones; over 80% are singletons and the top ten take over 0.6%. Material: CD4+ T cells from PBMCs. This TCR was recovered from a woman between 25 and 40 years old with major depressive disorder. This chain uses TRBV28 with TRBJ1-2, with unresolved D. Here the CDR3 reads CASSTGSYNYGYTF. CDR3 coding DNA: TGTGCCAGCAGCACCGGGAGTTATAACTATGGCTACACCTTC.